The entry that follows covers one TCR beta chain sequence. Its antigen is not identified. The gene symbols are mouse symbols. The read halts 1 residue ahead of the CDR3 end, with the missing end drawn from the germline J gene. The data were taken from a study of tissue T cells after allogeneic stem cell transplantation. Regarding the study as a whole: Motif-based clustering found tissue-specific repertoire signatures shared across patients, though few clones were shared.

V dropped 5 bases and J dropped 10; count of bases not matched to a gene: 1. Per germline, CDR1 NSHNY and CDR2 SYGAGN. The CDR3 consists of 11 residues. The time point here: mouse harvest day 7 after allogeneic transplant. Tail vein injection delivered 10^7 T-cell-depleted bone marrow cells and 10^6 splenic CD5+ T cells. Mice had MHC-mismatched B6 into BALB/c GVHD, sampled day 7 or 14. TCRbeta CDR3 was sequenced at survey depth with template counts. Sequenced by immunoSEQ multiplex PCR; TCRdb stores in-frame clones only, minus some. The sample contains fewer than 7,500 clones, 50% of which appear only once.

The clonotype originates from a female BALB/c mouse given C57BL/6 T cells with graft-versus-host disease after an allogeneic hematopoietic cell transplant. The V call is TRBV13-1, the J call TRBJ2-4; 10 bases agree with TRBD2. Sequencing was performed on gut tissue. CDR3 DNA, as far as it was read: TGTGCCAGCAGCGGACTGGGGGCCTTGTAC. Translating it yields CASSGLGALY. The complete CDR3 protein is CASSGLGALYF.